A single sample gave rise to the 21 T cell receptor beta chains below, sequenced in a study of cytomegalovirus exposure and HLA in healthy donors. In the PCR, 60 Vbeta and 13 Jbeta primers were used. Data came from immunoSEQ multiplex PCR; TCRdb stores just in-frame clones and leaves some out. The sample yields some 170,000 clones, 82% seen once. Material for sequencing was PBMCs. Every receptor here comes from a girl aged 10 to 17 in good health and CMV-seropositive.

The V and J genes are TRBV10-3 and TRBJ2-7; 7 bases are shared with TRBD1. This CDR3 has 14 residues. Germline assignment: CDR1 ENHRY and CDR2 SYGVKD. Germline trimming cut 6 bases from V and 6 bases from J; bases unmatched to any gene: 11. CDR3 sequence: CAIRPGDRPSEQYF. The CDR3 nucleotides read TGTGCCATCAGGCCCGGGGACAGACCCAGCGAGCAGTACTTC.

CDR3 DNA sequence: TGTGCCAGCCTAAGAGGGACAGGGCGAAGGTACGAGCAGTACTTC. Translated: CASLRGTGRRYEQYF. The chain carries TRBV6-6 and TRBJ2-7; 9 bases line up with TRBD1. J lost 4 bases, V lost 8 bases, and 12 bases had no gene match. Germline values: CDR1 MNHNY, CDR2 SVGAGI (reference sequence). The CDR3 contains 15 residues.

The CDR3: CASSLGLANEQFF. The CDR3 DNA reads TGTGCCAGCAGCTTGGGACTAGCAAATGAGCAGTTCTTC. The chain employs TRBV7-3 and TRBJ2-1; TRBD2 matches at 9 bases. V lost 3 bases and J lost 7; bases outside the gene matches: 1. The CDR3 runs to 13 residues. Germline V lookup: CDR1 SGHTA, CDR2 FQGTGA. Combining the CDR3 with reference TRBV7-3 and TRBJ2-1 gives the whole variable domain GAGVSQTPSNKVTEKGKYVELRCDPISGHTALYWYRQSLGQGPEFLIYFQGTGAADDSGLPNDRFFAVRPEGSVSTLKIQRTERGDSAVYLCASSLGLANEQFFGPGTRLTVL.

CDR3 sequence: CASSLPLAGSYTGELFF. In nucleotides, the CDR3 is TGTGCCAGCAGCCTGCCACTAGCGGGGTCTTACACCGGGGAGCTGTTTTTT. This chain uses TRBV7-2 with TRBJ2-2; 10 nucleotides agree with TRBD2. The trim removed 5 bases at V and 3 bases at J, leaving 9 bases unmatched. The CDR3 totals 17 residues. Germline V gives CDR1 SGHTA, CDR2 FQGNSA.

J is TRBJ2-3 and V is TRBV19, with TRBD1 matching 8 bases. The CDR3 has 16 amino acids. The V gene end was trimmed by 3 bases and the J gene end by 6 bases; junction bases not matched to a gene: 11. The germline V gene has CDR1 LNHDA and CDR2 SQIVND (reference sequence). This chain's CDR3 is CASSILGGQAQDTQYF. In DNA form, the CDR3 reads TGTGCCAGTAGTATCTTAGGGGGACAGGCCCAGGATACGCAGTATTTT.

This sequence joins TRBV7-9 and TRBJ2-3, with TRBD1 as a possible D gene (5 bases). The germline CDR1 and CDR2 sequences are SEHNR and FQNEAQ (reference sequence). The CDR3 covers 13 residues. Trimming stripped 1 base from V and 6 bases from J, with 8 bases between. This chain's CDR3 is CASSLVGADTQYF. CDR3 DNA: TGTGCCAGCAGCTTAGTAGGGGCCGATACGCAGTATTTT.

The genes are TRBV7-8 and TRBJ2-3; D call uncertain. The V gene lost 2 bases and the J gene lost 2 bases, with 14 bases spanning the gap. The CDR3 length is 16 residues. Per the germline V gene, CDR1 is SGHVS and CDR2 is FQNEAQ. This CDR3 is CASSLPGDGATDTQYF. In nucleotides, the CDR3 is TGTGCCAGCAGCTTACCCGGAGACGGAGCCACAGATACGCAGTATTTT.

The V gene is TRBV2, the J gene TRBJ2-5, with 12 nucleotides matching TRBD2. The CDR3 spans 17 residues. V was clipped by 7 bases and J by 5 bases; unmatched bases: 14. CDR1 is SNHLY, CDR2 FYNNEI, per germline. The CDR3 bases are TGTGCCAGCATTGGTTTGACTAGCGGGAGAAGCGCGGAGACCCAGTACTTC. It encodes CASIGLTSGRSAETQYF.

The chain joins TRBV19 to TRBJ1-2; D gene uncertain. Between the trimmed V and J ends, which lost 3 bases and 2 bases, there was a span of 13 bases. This CDR3 contains 15 residues. Germline V gene sequence: CDR1 LNHDA, CDR2 SQIVND (reference sequence). Written as DNA, the CDR3 is TGTGCCAGTAGTATTGTCTCGGGAGGGAACTATGGCTACACCTTC. Protein sequence: CASSIVSGGNYGYTF.

The V call is TRBV30, the J call TRBJ1-4; 8 bases align to TRBD1. Trimming at V came to 5 bases and at J to 7 bases, leaving 9 bases not matched to a gene. This CDR3 region has 14 residues. Germline values: CDR1 GTSNPN, CDR2 SVGIG (reference sequence). CDR3 residues: CAWRSTGTGEKLFF. The CDR3 nucleotides read TGTGCCTGGCGATCGACCGGGACAGGTGAAAAACTGTTTTTT.

V and J are TRBV7-9 and TRBJ1-3; 8 positions agree with TRBD1. The CDR3 totals 16 residues. Germline V lookup: CDR1 SEHNR, CDR2 FQNEAQ (reference sequence). After removal of 5 bases from V and 0 bases from J, the junction contained 6 bases not matched to a gene. DNA for the CDR3: TGTGCCAGCAGCCCGGACAGGGTTAGCTCTGGAAACACCATATATTTT. It yields the protein CASSPDRVSSGNTIYF. Using reference TRBV7-9 and TRBJ1-3 for the parts outside the CDR3, the full variable domain is DTGVSQNPRHKITKRGQNVTFRCDPISEHNRLYWYRQTLGQGPEFLTYFQNEAQLEKSRLLSDRFSAERPKGSFSTLEIQRTEQGDSAMYLCASSPDRVSSGNTIYFGEGSWLTVV.

Written as DNA, the CDR3 is TGTGCCAGCAGGAGACTAGCGGGAGGTTACGAGCAGTACTTC. Protein sequence: CASRRLAGGYEQYF. The rearrangement links TRBV28 to TRBJ2-7, with 13 bases lining up with TRBD2. V was clipped by 6 bases and J by 4 bases; unmatched bases: 3. Germline lookup yields CDR1 MDHEN and CDR2 SYDVKM. CDR3 length: 14 residues.

This clone was seen a few times. The gene calls are TRBV4-3 and TRBJ2-5; 10 positions match TRBD1. J was trimmed by 5 bases and V by 3 bases; bases with no gene match: 0. This CDR3 has 13 residues. Looked up from germline, CDR1 is LGHNA and CDR2 is YSLEER. Here the CDR3 reads CASSQGQGETQYF. The CDR3 coding sequence is TGCGCCAGCAGCCAGGGACAGGGGGAGACCCAGTACTTC.

The CDR3 loop reads CASSQDLQSSFTDTQYF. CDR3 nucleotides: TGTGCCAGCAGCCAAGATCTACAGAGCTCCTTCACAGATACGCAGTATTTT. This rearrangement joins TRBV14 to TRBJ2-3; no definite D call. The CDR3 sequence is 17 residues long. Trimming took 0 bases from V and 2 from J, leaving 15 bases between them. CDR1 is SGHDN and CDR2 is FVKESK in the germline V gene.

The gene calls are TRBV11-2 and TRBJ2-3; D is uncertain. This CDR3 contains 14 residues. Germline CDR1 is SGHAT and CDR2 is FQNNGV. V lost 1 base and J lost 0, with 5 bases in between. CDR3 coding DNA: TGTGCCAGCAGCTTAGGCACTAGCACAGATACGCAGTATTTT. Translated: CASSLGTSTDTQYF.

This clone was seen a few times. The gene calls are TRBV28 and TRBJ2-5; weak D call: TRBD1 (5 bases). The CDR3 loop spans 14 amino acids. Trimming removed 4 bases from V and 1 base from J, with 10 bases in between. Germline V gene lookup returns CDR1 MDHEN and CDR2 SYDVKM. Here the CDR3 DNA reads TGTGCCAGCAGTTCAGGGTTTAGCCAAGAGACCCAGTACTTC. It codes for CASSSGFSQETQYF.

The rearrangement links TRBV6-1 to TRBJ2-7; a weak D match, TRBD1 (6 bases). V lost 6 bases and J 4 bases, leaving 10 bases between the germline ends. This CDR3 spans 12 amino acids. Germline assignment: CDR1 MNHNS and CDR2 SASEGT. This CDR3 is CASRTGWYEQYF. The CDR3, as DNA: TGTGCCAGCAGGACAGGTTGGTACGAGCAGTACTTC.

The chain combines TRBV5-4 with TRBJ2-5; 9 bases fit TRBD2. In germline, CDR1 is SGHNT, CDR2 YYREEE (reference sequence). With V trimmed by 3 bases and J by 5 bases, 5 bases remained unmatched. The CDR3 is 14 residues long. CDR3 nucleotides: TGTGCCAGCAGCTCCCGCGGGGGGGCGGAGACCCAGTACTTC. It yields the protein CASSSRGGAETQYF.

This sequence joins TRBV28 and TRBJ2-7, with TRBD2 identical over 7 bases. This CDR3 is 17 amino acids long. V shed 5 bases, J shed 4 bases, and the junction held 17 bases outside the gene matches. CDR1 is MDHEN and CDR2 is SYDVKM in the germline V gene. The CDR3 reads CASSPIPISGGSYEQYF. The CDR3 DNA reads as TGTGCCAGCAGTCCAATACCAATCTCGGGGGGTTCGTACGAGCAGTACTTC.

This chain joins TRBV29-1 and TRBJ1-2, with 7 bases aligning to TRBD1. Germline values: CDR1 SQVTM, CDR2 ANQGSEA. The CDR3 is made up of 13 amino acids. J was trimmed by 8 bases and V by 3 bases; bases with no gene match: 9. CDR3 nucleotide sequence: TGCAGCGTTGAGGGACAGATGAGGGGGGGCTACACCTTC. This gives the protein CSVEGQMRGGYTF.

The rearrangement joins TRBV28 to TRBJ1-4, with D uncertain. V shed 2 bases and J shed 3 bases, with 10 bases lying between them. The length of the CDR3 is 15 residues. The germline CDR1 and CDR2 sequences are MDHEN and SYDVKM. The CDR3: CASSLIRQANEKLFF. The CDR3 region has the DNA TGTGCCAGCAGTTTAATCCGTCAGGCTAATGAAAAACTGTTTTTT.